One sample yielded the 12 T cell receptor beta chains listed below, sequenced in a study of shared clonotypes between healthy human individuals. The protocol was immunoSEQ multiplex PCR, while the TCRdb copy is restricted to in-frame clones and leaves out a portion. The sample carries some 600,000 clones, 95% to 96% recorded once. In the naive CD8 group, cells lacked CD45RO and were positively selected for CCR7, so terminally differentiated effector memory CD45RA+ cells were left out. Input material: naive CD8+ T cells sorted from blood. These receptors were collected from a woman between 25 and 40 years old in good health.

The chain recombines TRBV28 with TRBJ2-5; TRBD2 matches at 13 bases. V was pared by 5 bases and J by 5 bases, with 11 bases of the junction left unmatched. Looked up from germline, CDR1 is MDHEN and CDR2 is SYDVKM. The CDR3 is 17 residues long. For the CDR3, the DNA is TGTGCCAGCAGTCCGGGGACTAGCGGGATGGGGTGGGAGACCCAGTACTTC. Translating gives CASSPGTSGMGWETQYF.

The genes are TRBV28 and TRBJ2-4; 8 positions agree with TRBD1. CDR1 and CDR2 from the germline V gene are MDHEN and SYDVKM. With 3 bases clipped from V and 4 bases from J, the junction kept 5 bases outside the gene matches. The CDR3 consists of 15 residues. The CDR3 bases are TGTGCCAGCAGTTTGACAGGGGAAGGAAAAAACATTCAGTACTTC. Amino acids: CASSLTGEGKNIQYF. Variable domain in full (rest from reference TRBV28 and TRBJ2-4): DVKVTQSSRYLVKRTGEKVFLECVQDMDHENMFWYRQDPGLGLRLIYFSYDVKMKEKGDIPEGYSVSREKKERFSLILESASTNQTSMYLCASSLTGEGKNIQYFGAGTRLSVL.

The V gene is TRBV5-6, the J gene TRBJ2-3; D could derive from TRBD1 or TRBD2 (6 bases each). V gave up 0 bases and J gave up 5 bases, with 13 bases separating them. CDR1 and CDR2 from the germline V gene are SGHDT and YYEEEE. The CDR3 runs to 15 residues. The DNA of the CDR3 is TGTGCCAGCAGCTTGGTGGGGGGCCTAGGAGATACGCAGTATTTT. Encoded protein: CASSLVGGLGDTQYF.

The chain recombines TRBV28 with TRBJ2-7; 9 bases align to TRBD1. CDR1 and CDR2 from the germline V gene are MDHEN and SYDVKM. This CDR3 has 18 residues. V was pared by 2 bases and J by 3 bases, with 14 bases of the junction left unmatched. CDR3 protein: CASSLGGQGMPSGYEQYF. In DNA form, the CDR3 reads TGTGCCAGCAGTTTAGGGGGACAGGGAATGCCTAGCGGCTACGAGCAGTACTTC. The variable domain in full, completed from reference TRBV28 and TRBJ2-7, reads DVKVTQSSRYLVKRTGEKVFLECVQDMDHENMFWYRQDPGLGLRLIYFSYDVKMKEKGDIPEGYSVSREKKERFSLILESASTNQTSMYLCASSLGGQGMPSGYEQYFGPGTRLTVT.

This clone has a single count. The rearrangement joins TRBV28 to TRBJ1-5; D remains ambiguous. Looked up from germline, CDR1 is MDHEN and CDR2 is SYDVKM. This CDR3 spans 15 amino acids. V was cut by 7 bases and J by 3 bases, with 16 bases left in between. The chain's CDR3 is CASNPGDGINQPQHF. In nucleotides, the CDR3 is TGTGCCAGCAATCCAGGCGACGGAATCAATCAGCCCCAGCATTTT.

This clone appeared once. CDR3 sequence reads: CASSLSLETLAVSPSTDTQYF. The CDR3 nucleotides read TGTGCCAGCAGTTTATCGCTTGAGACACTAGCGGTGAGCCCTAGCACAGATACGCAGTATTTT. The chain recombines TRBV27 with TRBJ2-3; TRBD2 aligns across 8 bases. This CDR3 region has 21 residues. The V gene's germline CDR1 is MNHEY and CDR2 SMNVEV (reference sequence). Trimming took 0 bases from V and 0 from J; bases not matched to a gene: 17.

The rearrangement joins TRBV5-4 to TRBJ1-2; D perhaps matches TRBD1 (5 bases). The CDR3 extends over 14 amino acids. The V end lost 0 bases, the J end lost 4 bases, and 10 bases lay between the germline ends. Looked up from germline, CDR1 is SGHNT and CDR2 is YYREEE (reference sequence). This CDR3 is CASSLAGASYGYTF. The DNA for the CDR3 is TGTGCCAGCAGCTTGGCCGGGGCGTCCTATGGCTACACCTTC. The entire variable domain, with the rest obtained from reference TRBV5-4 and TRBJ1-2, is as follows: ETGVTQSPTHLIKTRGQQVTLRCSSQSGHNTVSWYQQALGQGPQFIFQYYREEENGRGNFPPRFSGLQFPNYSSELNVNALELDDSALYLCASSLAGASYGYTFGSGTRLTVV.

The chain recombines TRBV27 with TRBJ2-7; D ambiguous. CDR3 length: 15 amino acids. Germline CDR1 is MNHEY and CDR2 is SMNVEV (reference sequence). Trimming took 5 bases from V and 2 from J, leaving 16 bases between them. The DNA of the CDR3 is TGTGCCAGCAGTCCAACCCCCAGACATACCTACGAGCAGTACTTC. Protein: CASSPTPRHTYEQYF.

This clone came up once. This chain links TRBV7-9 with TRBJ2-5; 7 bases fit TRBD2. Germline V gene sequence: CDR1 SEHNR, CDR2 FQNEAQ (reference sequence). The CDR3 runs to 16 residues. V was pared by 3 bases and J by 3 bases, with 10 bases of the junction left unmatched. The CDR3 protein is CASSFLAGVSEETQYF. The CDR3 nucleotides are TGTGCCAGCAGCTTCTTGGCGGGAGTTTCGGAAGAGACCCAGTACTTC.

The V and J genes are TRBV4-1 and TRBJ2-7; possible D gene TRBD1, 6 bases. Trimming pared 0 bases from V and 1 base from J, leaving 13 bases between. Germline-derived CDR1 and CDR2 are MGHRA and YSYEKL. The CDR3 contains 16 residues. CDR3 sequence (DNA): TGCGCCAGCAGCCAAGACCCGGACAGAGGATCCTACGAGCAGTACTTC. Its protein is CASSQDPDRGSYEQYF.

The chain is built from TRBV2 and TRBJ2-5; TRBD1 agrees at 7 bases. Per germline, CDR1 SNHLY and CDR2 FYNNEI. CDR3 length: 13 amino acids. V shed 5 bases, J shed 5 bases, and the junction held 5 bases outside the gene matches. DNA for the CDR3: TGTGCCAGCAGTCGGACAGGATCGGAGACCCAGTACTTC. As protein: CASSRTGSETQYF.

The chain recombines TRBV27 with TRBJ1-1, with 7 bases fitting TRBD1. V shed 5 bases and J 5 bases; nucleotides not matched to a gene: 8. The CDR3 covers 14 residues. Germline V gene data show CDR1 as MNHEY and CDR2 as SMNVEV (reference sequence). The CDR3 DNA reads as TGTGCCAGCAGTCTGGGGACAGTGGGTACTGAAGCTTTCTTT. It codes for CASSLGTVGTEAFF.